These 5 T cell receptor beta chains originate from one sample sequenced in a study of cytomegalovirus exposure and HLA in healthy donors. Primers for the PCR totalled 60 Vbeta and 13 Jbeta. Clones were sequenced by immunoSEQ multiplex PCR, and TCRdb holds only the in-frame ones, with some missing. The profile shows about 140,000 clones, about three quarters of them singletons. Sequencing was performed on PBMCs. These receptors all stem from a middle-aged man in good health and CMV-seronegative.

The V gene is TRBV2, the J gene TRBJ1-6; 8 nucleotides match TRBD1. Germline CDR1 and CDR2: SNHLY and FYNNEI. The CDR3 is 15 amino acids. Trimming at V came to 5 bases and at J to 6 bases, leaving 6 bases not matched to a gene. CDR3 bases: TGTGCCAGCAGTTCAACGGACAGGGTTAATTCACCCCTCCACTTT. Protein product: CASSSTDRVNSPLHF. The full variable domain, completed using reference TRBV2 and TRBJ1-6, is EPEVTQTPSHQVTQMGQEVILRCVPISNHLYFYWYRQILGQKVEFLVSFYNNEISEKSEIFDDQFSVERPDGSNFTLKIRSTKLEDSAMYFCASSSTDRVNSPLHFGNGTRLTVT.

This clone was observed a few times. This chain uses TRBV19 with TRBJ1-4; the D gene is possibly TRBD1 (6 bases). Trimming cost V 4 bases and J 4 bases, with 13 bases left between them. CDR3 length: 15 residues. Per germline, CDR1 LNHDA and CDR2 SQIVND (reference sequence). The CDR3 nucleotides read TGTGCCAGTAGTACACAGGGCCTGGATAATGAAAAACTGTTTTTT. Encoded protein: CASSTQGLDNEKLFF.

V gene TRBV15 combines with J gene TRBJ2-4, with TRBD1 matching 7 bases. CDR1 and CDR2 from the germline V gene are LNHNV and YYDKDF (reference sequence). Trimming removed 5 bases from V and 7 bases from J; junction bases left unmatched: 8. The CDR3 sequence is 14 residues long. The chain's CDR3 is CATSARQGFNIQYF. The CDR3 DNA reads TGTGCCACCAGCGCCAGACAGGGTTTTAACATTCAGTACTTC.

The chain carries TRBV5-1 and TRBJ2-3, with 8 positions matching TRBD1. The J segment lost 5 bases and the V segment lost 2 bases, leaving 4 bases of the junction unmatched. This CDR3 is 14 amino acids long. Germline CDR1 is SGHRS and CDR2 is YFSETQ. The CDR3 region is CASSFGRGQDTQYF. CDR3 nucleotide sequence: TGCGCCAGCAGCTTTGGCAGGGGGCAAGATACGCAGTATTTT.

As for this clone: The sample has other DNA sequences that encode this CDR3 too. The CDR3 DNA is TGCGCCAGCAGCTCGGGACAAGCTGAAGCTTTCTTT. It translates to CASSSGQAEAFF. The V gene is TRBV5-1, the J gene TRBJ1-1, with a tentative D call TRBD1 (6 bases). The CDR3 runs 12 residues. With 3 bases removed from V and 6 bases from J, the gap between germline ends came to 9 bases. CDR1 is SGHRS and CDR2 is YFSETQ in the germline V gene.